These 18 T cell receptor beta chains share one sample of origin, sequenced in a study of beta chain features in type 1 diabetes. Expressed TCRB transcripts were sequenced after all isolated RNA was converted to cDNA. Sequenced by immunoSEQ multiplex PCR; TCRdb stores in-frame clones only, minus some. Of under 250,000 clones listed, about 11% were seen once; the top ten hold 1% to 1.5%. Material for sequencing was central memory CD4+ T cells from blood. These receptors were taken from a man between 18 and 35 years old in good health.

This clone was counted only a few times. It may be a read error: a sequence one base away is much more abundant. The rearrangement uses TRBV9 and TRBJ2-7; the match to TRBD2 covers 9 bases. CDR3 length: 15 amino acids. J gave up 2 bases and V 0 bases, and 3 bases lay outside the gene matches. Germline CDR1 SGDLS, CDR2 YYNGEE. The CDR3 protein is CASSVESSGAYEQYF. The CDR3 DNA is TGTGCCAGCAGCGTAGAGTCTAGCGGGGCCTACGAGCAGTACTTC.

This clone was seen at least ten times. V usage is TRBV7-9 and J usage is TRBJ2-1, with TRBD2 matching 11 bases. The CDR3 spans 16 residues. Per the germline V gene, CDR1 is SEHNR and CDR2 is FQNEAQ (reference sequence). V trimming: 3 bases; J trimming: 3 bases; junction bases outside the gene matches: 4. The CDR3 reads CASSFGLAGIYNEQFF. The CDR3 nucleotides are TGTGCCAGCAGCTTCGGACTAGCGGGTATCTACAATGAGCAGTTCTTC.

The CDR3 DNA sequence: TGTGCCTGGAGACAAGGAAATAGCAATCAGCCCCAGCATTTT. Its translation is CAWRQGNSNQPQHF. The J gene is TRBJ1-5, the V gene TRBV30, with D unresolved. This CDR3 comprises 14 residues. V was shortened by 3 bases and J by 0 bases, with 9 bases between the two germline ends. The germline CDR1 and CDR2 sequences are GTSNPN and SVGIG (reference sequence). The complete variable domain, with remaining parts taken from reference TRBV30 and TRBJ1-5, reads SQTIHQWPATLVQPVGSPLSLECTVEGTSNPNLYWYRQAAGRGLQLLFYSVGIGQISSEVPQNLSASRPQDRQFILSSKKLLLSDSGFYLCAWRQGNSNQPQHFGDGTRLSIL.

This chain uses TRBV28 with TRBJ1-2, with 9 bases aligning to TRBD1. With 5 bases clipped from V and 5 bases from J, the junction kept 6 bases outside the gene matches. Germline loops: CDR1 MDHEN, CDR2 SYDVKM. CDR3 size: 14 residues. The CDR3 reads CASSETGGAYGYTF. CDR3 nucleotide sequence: TGTGCCAGCAGTGAAACAGGGGGCGCGTATGGCTACACCTTC.

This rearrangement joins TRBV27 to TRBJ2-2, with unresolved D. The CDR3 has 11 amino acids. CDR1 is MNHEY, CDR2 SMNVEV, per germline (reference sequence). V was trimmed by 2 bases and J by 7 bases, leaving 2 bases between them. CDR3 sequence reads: CASSLRGELFF. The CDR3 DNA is TGTGCCAGCAGTTTACGCGGGGAGCTGTTTTTT.

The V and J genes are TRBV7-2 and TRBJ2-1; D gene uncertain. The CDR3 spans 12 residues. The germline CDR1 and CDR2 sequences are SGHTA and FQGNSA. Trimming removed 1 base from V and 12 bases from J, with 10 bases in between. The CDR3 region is CASSLVGLLQFF. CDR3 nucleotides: TGTGCCAGCAGCTTAGTTGGGCTCCTGCAGTTCTTC.

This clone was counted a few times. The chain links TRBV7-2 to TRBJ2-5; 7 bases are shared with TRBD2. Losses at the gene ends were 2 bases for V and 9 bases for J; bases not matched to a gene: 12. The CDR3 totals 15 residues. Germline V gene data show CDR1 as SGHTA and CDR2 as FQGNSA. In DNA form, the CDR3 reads TGTGCCAGCAGCTTAAACCTAGCGGCCTTTTCGGCCCAGTACTTC. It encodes CASSLNLAAFSAQYF.

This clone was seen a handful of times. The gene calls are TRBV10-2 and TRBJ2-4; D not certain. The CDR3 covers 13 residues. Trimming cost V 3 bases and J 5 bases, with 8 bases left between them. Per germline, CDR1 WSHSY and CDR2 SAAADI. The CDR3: CASSDWSENIQYF. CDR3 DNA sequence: TGCGCCAGCAGTGATTGGAGTGAAAACATTCAGTACTTC.

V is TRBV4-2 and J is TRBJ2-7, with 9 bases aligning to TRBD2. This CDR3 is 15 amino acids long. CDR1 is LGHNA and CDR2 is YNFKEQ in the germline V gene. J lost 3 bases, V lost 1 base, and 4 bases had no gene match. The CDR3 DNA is TGTGCCAGCAGCCAAGCCGCTAGCGGGATCTACGAGCAGTACTTC. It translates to CASSQAASGIYEQYF.

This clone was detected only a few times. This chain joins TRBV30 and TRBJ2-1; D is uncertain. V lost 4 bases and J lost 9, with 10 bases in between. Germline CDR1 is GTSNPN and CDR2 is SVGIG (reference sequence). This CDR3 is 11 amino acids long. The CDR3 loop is CAWTVATEQFF. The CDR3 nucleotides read TGTGCCTGGACGGTAGCTACTGAGCAGTTCTTC. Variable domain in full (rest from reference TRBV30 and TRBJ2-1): SQTIHQWPATLVQPVGSPLSLECTVEGTSNPNLYWYRQAAGRGLQLLFYSVGIGQISSEVPQNLSASRPQDRQFILSSKKLLLSDSGFYLCAWTVATEQFFGPGTRLTVL.

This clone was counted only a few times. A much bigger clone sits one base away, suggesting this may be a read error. For the CDR3, the DNA is TGTGCCAGCAGCTTTAGCGCGAGCTCCTACAATGAGCAGTTCTTC. Protein product: CASSFSASSYNEQFF. The chain employs TRBV11-2 and TRBJ2-1; D may be TRBD2 (5 bases). V shed 3 bases and J shed 0 bases, with 9 bases lying between them. The CDR3 sequence is 15 residues long. The V gene's germline CDR1 is SGHAT and CDR2 FQNNGV.

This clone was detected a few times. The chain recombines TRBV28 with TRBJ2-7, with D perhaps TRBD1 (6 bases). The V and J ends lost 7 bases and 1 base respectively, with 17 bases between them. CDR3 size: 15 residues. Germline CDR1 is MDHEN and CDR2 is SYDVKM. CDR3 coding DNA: TGTGCCAGCACCAAGACCGACAGGCTATCCTACGAGCAGTACTTC. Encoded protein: CASTKTDRLSYEQYF.

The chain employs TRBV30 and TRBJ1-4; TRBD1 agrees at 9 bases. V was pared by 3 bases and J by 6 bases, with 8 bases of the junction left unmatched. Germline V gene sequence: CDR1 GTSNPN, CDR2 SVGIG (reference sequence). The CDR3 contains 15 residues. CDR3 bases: TGTGCCTGGAGCACCCCCGGGACAGGGCATGAAAAACTGTTTTTT. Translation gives CAWSTPGTGHEKLFF.

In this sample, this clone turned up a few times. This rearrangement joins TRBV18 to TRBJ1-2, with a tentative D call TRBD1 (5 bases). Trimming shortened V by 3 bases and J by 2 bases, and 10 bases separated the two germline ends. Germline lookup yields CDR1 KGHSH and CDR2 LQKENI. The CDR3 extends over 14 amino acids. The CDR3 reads CASSPTVGNYGYTF. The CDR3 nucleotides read TGTGCCAGCTCACCGACAGTGGGGAACTATGGCTACACCTTC.

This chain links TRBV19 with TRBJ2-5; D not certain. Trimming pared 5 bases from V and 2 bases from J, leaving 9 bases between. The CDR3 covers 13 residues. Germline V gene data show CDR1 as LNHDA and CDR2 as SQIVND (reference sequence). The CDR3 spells CASSSLAQETQYF. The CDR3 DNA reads TGTGCCAGTAGTTCGCTGGCTCAAGAGACCCAGTACTTC.

The CDR3 protein is CASSRQPGETQYF. The CDR3, as DNA: TGTGCCAGCAGCCGACAGCCCGGGGAGACCCAGTACTTC. The chain uses TRBV6-6 and TRBJ2-5; the D gene is possibly TRBD1 (5 bases). V dropped 6 bases and J dropped 5 bases, with 13 bases sitting between them. The germline V gene has CDR1 MNHNY and CDR2 SVGAGI (reference sequence). This CDR3 spans 13 amino acids.

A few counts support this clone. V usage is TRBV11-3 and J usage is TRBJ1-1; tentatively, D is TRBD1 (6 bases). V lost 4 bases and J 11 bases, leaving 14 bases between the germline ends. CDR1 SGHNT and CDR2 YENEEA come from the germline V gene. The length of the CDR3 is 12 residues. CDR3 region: CASSSGQSAAFF. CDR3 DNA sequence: TGTGCCAGCAGCTCTGGACAGTCTGCGGCTTTCTTT. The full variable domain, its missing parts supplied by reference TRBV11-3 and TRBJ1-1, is EAGVVQSPRYKIIEKKQPVAFWCNPISGHNTLYWYLQNLGQGPELLIRYENEEAVDDSQLPKDRFSAERLKGVDSTLKIQPAELGDSAVYLCASSSGQSAAFFGQGTRLTVV.

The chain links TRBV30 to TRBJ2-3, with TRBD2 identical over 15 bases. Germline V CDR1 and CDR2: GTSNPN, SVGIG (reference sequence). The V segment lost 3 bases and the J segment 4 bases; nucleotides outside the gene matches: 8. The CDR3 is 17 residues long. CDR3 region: CAWRPWTSGRAADTQYF. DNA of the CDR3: TGTGCCTGGAGGCCATGGACTAGCGGGAGGGCCGCAGATACGCAGTATTTT.